The 20 T cell receptor beta chains below all came from one sample that was sequenced in a study of early T cells in non-severe SARS-CoV-2 infection. TCRdb re-called the 5' RACE reads through MiXCR, storing one row per CDR3 protein. The top ten hold approximately 4% of the sample, which has about 56,000 distinct CDR3 sequences, roughly 16% seen once. This sample comprised whole blood, obtained at baseline. The receptors originated from an adult who was a healthcare worker with PCR-confirmed SARS-CoV-2 infection or an uninfected control (not recorded which).

This clonotype has more than one count but fewer than ten. V and J are TRBV2 and TRBJ1-3; D remains unclear. Looked up from germline, CDR1 is SNHLY and CDR2 is FYNNEI. The CDR3 runs to 12 residues. V was trimmed by 11 bases and J by 0 bases, leaving 8 bases between them. The CDR3 region has the DNA TGTGCCGTACCGAGCTCTGGAAACACCATATATTTT. Translation: CAVPSSGNTIYF.

This clonotype was recorded a few times. The gene calls are TRBV4-1 and TRBJ2-3; 10 nucleotides line up with TRBD2. The germline V gene has CDR1 MGHRA and CDR2 YSYEKL. Unmatched junction bases numbered 4, after V lost 4 bases and J lost 0 bases. The CDR3 is made up of 16 amino acids. The CDR3 DNA is TGCGCCAGCAGCCGTAGCGGGGGGTCTAGCACAGATACGCAGTATTTT. Translated: CASSRSGGSSTDTQYF.

This clonotype was detected only a few times. The rearrangement links TRBV6-4 to TRBJ1-1; tentative D call: TRBD1 (6 bases). Germline V gives CDR1 MRHNA, CDR2 SNTAGT. Trimming removed 3 bases from V and 5 bases from J, with 13 bases in between. The CDR3 extends over 14 amino acids. CDR3 sequence (DNA): TGTGCCAGCAGTGAACGAGGGGGAGAGACTGAAGCTTTCTTT. This codes for CASSERGGETEAFF.

This clonotype was found a few times. The rearrangement uses TRBV3-1 and TRBJ1-5; D not resolved. The CDR3 consists of 13 residues. Germline CDR1 LGHDT, CDR2 YNNKEL (reference sequence). Deletions cut 1 base from V and 6 bases from J, with 7 bases between. CDR3 residues: CASSQARSQPQHF. In nucleotides, the CDR3 is TGTGCCAGCAGCCAAGCCCGGTCTCAGCCCCAGCATTTT.

This clonotype showed up just a few times. The V call is TRBV18, the J call TRBJ1-4, with no clear D. V lost 3 bases to trimming and J lost 1 base, with 6 bases between them. The V gene's germline CDR1 is KGHSH and CDR2 LQKENI. The CDR3 is made up of 14 amino acids. The CDR3 sequence: CASSPILTNEKLFF. As DNA, the CDR3 is TGTGCCAGCTCACCTATCTTAACTAATGAAAAACTGTTTTTT. Using reference TRBV18 and TRBJ1-4 for the parts outside the CDR3, the full variable domain is NAGVMQNPRHLVRRRGQEARLRCSPMKGHSHVYWYRQLPEEGLKFMVYLQKENIIDESGMPKERFSAEFPKEGPSILRIQQVVRGDSAAYFCASSPILTNEKLFFGSGTQLSVL.

This clonotype was seen at least ten times. V usage is TRBV5-8 and J usage is TRBJ2-3, with 7 bases identical to TRBD1. Germline CDR1 and CDR2: SGHTS and YDEGEE. The CDR3 loop spans 16 amino acids. V shed 4 bases and J 2 bases; nucleotides not matched to a gene: 10. The CDR3 DNA sequence: TGTGCCAGCAGCCCCACTGGGACAGTCCACACAGATACGCAGTATTTT. It encodes CASSPTGTVHTDTQYF.

At least ten counts were recorded for this clonotype. The V and J genes are TRBV20-1 and TRBJ2-1; 13 bases are shared with TRBD2. V was clipped by 5 bases and J by 6 bases; unmatched bases: 7. Germline loops: CDR1 DFQATT, CDR2 SNEGSKA (reference sequence). The CDR3 extends over 15 amino acids. This CDR3 reads CSAFPGTSGTNEQFF. CDR3 DNA sequence: TGCAGTGCTTTTCCCGGGACTAGCGGGACCAATGAGCAGTTCTTC.

This clonotype showed up many times. The rearrangement joins TRBV6-5 to TRBJ2-7; 7 bases are shared with TRBD1. V lost 2 bases to trimming and J lost 4 bases; unmatched junction nucleotides: 5. The CDR3 is made up of 14 amino acids. The germline gives CDR1 MNHEY, CDR2 SVGAGI. CDR3 in amino acids: CASSYRGGRYEQYF. In DNA, the CDR3 is TGTGCCAGCAGTTACCGAGGGGGCAGATACGAGCAGTACTTC.

This clonotype was counted between two and nine times. The chain is built from TRBV20-1 and TRBJ2-7, with TRBD2 matching 9 bases. The CDR3 spans 15 residues. V gave up 0 bases and J gave up 5 bases; unmatched junction bases: 8. Germline V lookup: CDR1 DFQATT, CDR2 SNEGSKA (reference sequence). CDR3 DNA: TGCAGTGCTAGAGATCCCCAGCGGGAGGATCACGAGCAGTACTTC. Translation gives CSARDPQREDHEQYF.

This clonotype was picked up a small number of times. The chain couples TRBV12-3 or TRBV12-4 to TRBJ2-5; the D is unclear. Trimming left V 8 bases short and J 1 base short, with 11 bases between. CDR3 length: 13 residues. The DNA for the CDR3 is TGTGCCAGCCAGCCGACCAGCCAAGAGACCCAGTACTTC. Translating it yields CASQPTSQETQYF.

This clonotype has just a few counts. The genes are TRBV20-1 and TRBJ1-2; the D is unclear. Germline CDR1 is DFQATT and CDR2 is SNEGSKA (reference sequence). The CDR3 is 10 amino acids. V was shortened by 6 bases and J by 4 bases, with 6 bases between the two germline ends. CDR3 sequence reads: CSAPFYGYTF. Here the CDR3 DNA reads TGCAGTGCCCCGTTCTATGGCTACACCTTC.

The chain links TRBV15 to TRBJ2-7; no clear D. The CDR3 is 15 amino acids. Germline loops: CDR1 LNHNV, CDR2 YYDKDF (reference sequence). Trimming removed 0 bases at V and 2 bases at J, with 11 bases between. The CDR3 DNA reads TGTGCCACCAGCAGAGATCTTACGGAGCCCTACGAGCAGTACTTC. Its protein is CATSRDLTEPYEQYF.

This chain connects TRBV6-1 to TRBJ2-2; 12 bases match TRBD1. The CDR3 loop spans 15 amino acids. Germline assignment: CDR1 MNHNS and CDR2 SASEGT. Trimming took 5 bases from V and 7 from J; bases not matched to a gene: 5. CDR3 coding DNA: TGTGCCAGCAGTCAGGGACAGGGGGCAAGCGGGGAGCTGTTTTTT. Its translation: CASSQGQGASGELFF.

This clonotype was detected only a few times. The gene calls are TRBV12-3 or TRBV12-4 and TRBJ2-3, with D perhaps matching TRBD1 (6 bases). V was pared by 6 bases and J by 3 bases, with 13 bases between. This CDR3 spans 14 amino acids. The chain's CDR3 is CASSRTAPTDTQYF. DNA of the CDR3: TGTGCCAGCAGCCGGACAGCCCCGACAGATACGCAGTATTTT.

This chain joins TRBV20-1 and TRBJ1-2, with D perhaps TRBD1 (5 bases). The length of the CDR3 is 15 residues. In germline, CDR1 is DFQATT, CDR2 SNEGSKA (reference sequence). Trimming pared 0 bases from V and 2 bases from J, leaving 13 bases between. CDR3: CSARDPGRLNYGYTF. CDR3 nucleotides: TGCAGTGCTAGAGACCCGGGACGGTTAAACTATGGCTACACCTTC.

This clonotype was picked up a small number of times. V is TRBV10-1 and J is TRBJ2-7, with D perhaps TRBD1 or TRBD2 (5 bases each). CDR3 length equals 13 residues. Germline-derived CDR1 and CDR2 are WNHNN and SYGVQD (reference sequence). The germline V and J ends were trimmed by 4 bases and 7 bases, with 14 bases remaining between them. The CDR3 reads CASSGGPAREQYF. The CDR3 DNA sequence: TGCGCCAGCAGTGGGGGACCAGCCAGGGAGCAGTACTTC.

This clonotype was observed a few times. V is TRBV20-1 and J is TRBJ1-2, with 11 positions matching TRBD1. This CDR3 spans 15 amino acids. V lost 3 bases to trimming and J lost 3 bases; unmatched junction nucleotides: 6. Per germline, CDR1 DFQATT and CDR2 SNEGSKA (reference sequence). Here the CDR3 DNA reads TGCAGTGCTAGGCCGACGGGACAGGGGGACTATGGCTACACCTTC. Residues: CSARPTGQGDYGYTF.

The rearrangement uses TRBV2 and TRBJ2-2; 8 nucleotides line up with TRBD1. The J segment lost 0 bases and the V segment lost 6 bases, leaving 6 bases of the junction unmatched. The length of the CDR3 is 16 residues. From germline, CDR1 is SNHLY and CDR2 FYNNEI. This CDR3 is CASRAGGQSNTGELFF. Here the CDR3 DNA reads TGTGCCAGCAGGGCAGGGGGCCAATCGAACACCGGGGAGCTGTTTTTT.

The chain combines TRBV2 with TRBJ2-3; D is perhaps TRBD2 (6 bases). The CDR3 extends over 15 amino acids. Trimming took 7 bases from V and 2 from J, leaving 16 bases between them. The germline V gene has CDR1 SNHLY and CDR2 FYNNEI. CDR3 region: CASNPTGSYTDTQYF. The CDR3 DNA follows: TGTGCCAGCAACCCGACCGGGAGTTACACAGATACGCAGTATTTT.

This clonotype has more than one count but fewer than ten. The chain has TRBV12-3 or TRBV12-4 and TRBJ2-1, with D possibly called TRBD1 or TRBD2 (5 bases each). Trimming pared 6 bases from V and 8 bases from J, leaving 20 bases between. This CDR3 is built from 15 residues. The CDR3 spells CASSPSRGFRDEQFF. DNA of the CDR3: TGTGCCAGCAGCCCCTCGAGGGGTTTCCGCGATGAGCAGTTCTTC.